Each of the 31 T cell receptor beta chains below was sequenced from the same sample in a study of CD8 T cells in Susac syndrome. Reverse transcription of 0.5 to 1 ug RNA was carried out with random hexamers. From the immunoSEQ multiplex PCR reads, TCRdb called clonotypes with MiXCR, one entry per CDR3 protein. The sample has 400,000 to 550,000 distinct CDR3 sequences, about 85% seen once. The specimen was CD8+ T cells from PBMCs. The receptor source for this set is a human donor with multiple sclerosis.

The CDR3: CASSPDWSGHSNQPQHF. DNA of the CDR3: TGTGCCAGCAGTCCTGACTGGTCGGGCCATAGCAATCAGCCCCAGCATTTT. The chain joins TRBV27 to TRBJ1-5; D unclear. The CDR3 loop spans 17 amino acids. CDR1 and CDR2 (germline): MNHEY, SMNVEV (reference sequence). Trimming took off 5 bases at V and 0 bases at J, with 17 bases between the two ends.

J is TRBJ1-2 and V is TRBV10-3; 9 bases agree with TRBD1. This CDR3 spans 15 amino acids. V was clipped by 6 bases and J by 4 bases; unmatched bases: 9. Looked up from germline, CDR1 is ENHRY and CDR2 is SYGVKD. This chain's CDR3 is CAISAGQGYGYGYTF. CDR3 coding DNA: TGTGCCATCAGCGCGGGACAGGGCTACGGCTATGGCTACACCTTC.

This clonotype was found a few times. The chain recombines TRBV2 with TRBJ1-1; 7 bases are shared with TRBD1. The V segment lost 5 bases and the J segment 4 bases; nucleotides outside the gene matches: 4. Germline V gene lookup returns CDR1 SNHLY and CDR2 FYNNEI. The CDR3 is 13 residues long. In DNA, the CDR3 is TGTGCCAGCAGTTCAGGGGGAGTCACTGAAGCTTTCTTT. It encodes CASSSGGVTEAFF.

The chain combines TRBV6-2 or TRBV6-3 with TRBJ2-7; 7 bases map to TRBD1. Per the germline V gene, CDR1 is MNHEY and CDR2 is SVGEGT. CDR3 length: 17 residues. The V segment lost 0 bases and the J segment 0 bases; nucleotides outside the gene matches: 8. The CDR3 nucleotides are TGTGCCAGCAGTTACTCGACCTCGGGACAGCACTCCTACGAGCAGTACTTC. This gives the protein CASSYSTSGQHSYEQYF.

A single count supports this clonotype. The J gene is TRBJ1-1, the V gene TRBV4-1; D is unresolved. Trimming stripped 1 base from V and 1 base from J, with 13 bases between. CDR1 and CDR2 (germline): MGHRA, YSYEKL. The CDR3 length is 16 residues. The CDR3 DNA sequence: TGCGCCAGCAGCCAAGGCGGGAGGTGGAGGAACACTGAAGCTTTCTTT. This translates into CASSQGGRWRNTEAFF.

This CDR3 is CASSLLGGEGPYNEQFF. CDR3 in DNA: TGTGCCAGCAGTTTATTAGGGGGGGAGGGCCCCTACAATGAGCAGTTCTTC. J is TRBJ2-1 and V is TRBV27, with D possibly being TRBD2 (7 bases). The CDR3 extends over 17 amino acids. The V gene's germline CDR1 is MNHEY and CDR2 SMNVEV (reference sequence). V was shortened by 1 base and J by 2 bases, with 15 bases between the two germline ends.

The chain carries TRBV9 and TRBJ2-7; possible D gene TRBD1, 6 bases. V was shortened by 5 bases and J by 5 bases, with 23 bases between the two germline ends. This CDR3 spans 16 amino acids. Germline loops: CDR1 SGDLS, CDR2 YYNGEE. The CDR3 loop reads CASSPPSTGYGHEQYF. For the CDR3, the DNA is TGTGCCAGCAGTCCACCTTCTACAGGGTACGGCCACGAGCAGTACTTC.

This chain uses TRBV7-9 with TRBJ2-1; no clear D. Germline-derived CDR1 and CDR2 are SEHNR and FQNEAQ (reference sequence). V gave up 5 bases and J gave up 10 bases, with 12 bases separating them. The CDR3 covers 12 residues. As DNA, the CDR3 is TGTGCCAGCAGCCTCCCTCCAGCCGAGCAGTTCTTC. Protein: CASSLPPAEQFF. Drawing the rest from reference TRBV7-9 and TRBJ2-1, the complete variable domain is DTGVSQNPRHKITKRGQNVTFRCDPISEHNRLYWYRQTLGQGPEFLTYFQNEAQLEKSRLLSDRFSAERPKGSFSTLEIQRTEQGDSAMYLCASSLPPAEQFFGPGTRLTVL.

CDR3 sequence (DNA): TGTGCCAGCGGACCGGGACAGATGAACACTGAAGCTTTCTTT. Protein sequence: CASGPGQMNTEAFF. The chain is built from TRBV5-4 and TRBJ1-1; 7 nucleotides agree with TRBD1. The CDR3 has 14 amino acids. V lost 7 bases to trimming and J lost 0 bases; unmatched junction nucleotides: 6. CDR1 and CDR2 (germline): SGHNT, YYREEE (reference sequence).

The chain uses TRBV5-4 and TRBJ2-3; D is perhaps TRBD1 or TRBD2 (6 bases each). This CDR3 has 16 residues. The V gene lost 1 base and the J gene lost 2 bases, with 14 bases spanning the gap. Germline CDR1 reads SGHNT; CDR2 reads YYREEE (reference sequence). The CDR3 coding sequence is TGTGCCAGCAGCTTGCGGGCAGGGGACTCCACAGATACGCAGTATTTT. This codes for CASSLRAGDSTDTQYF.

The rearrangement links TRBV27 to TRBJ2-7; 8 bases agree with TRBD1. From germline, CDR1 is MNHEY and CDR2 SMNVEV (reference sequence). The junction had 7 bases not matched to a gene; V was cut back by 0 bases and J by 3 bases. This CDR3 is built from 16 residues. CDR3 amino acids: CASSLSAGQVFYEQYF. In DNA form, the CDR3 reads TGTGCCAGCAGTTTATCCGCGGGACAGGTCTTCTACGAGCAGTACTTC.

With respect to this clonotype: A junction boundary mismatches the germline segment, possibly from a read error. This rearrangement joins TRBV19 to TRBJ2-1; 13 nucleotides agree with TRBD2. From germline, CDR1 is LNHDA and CDR2 SQIVND (reference sequence). CDR3 length equals 16 residues. CDR3 nucleotides: TGTGCCAGTAGAAGGACTAGCGGGAGTTCCTACGATGAGCAGTTCTTC. Its protein product is CASRRTSGSSYDEQFF. The full variable domain, its missing parts supplied by reference TRBV19 and TRBJ2-1, is DGGITQSPKYLFRKEGQNVTLSCEQNLNHDAMYWYRQDPGQGLRLIYYSQIVNDFQKGDIAEGYSVSREKKESFPLTVTSAQKNPTAFYLCASRRTSGSSYDEQFFGPGTRLTVL.

This clonotype was detected only once. V and J are TRBV2 and TRBJ2-2; perhaps TRBD1 as D (6 bases). This CDR3 is 14 amino acids long. Between the trimmed V and J ends, which lost 7 bases and 6 bases, there was a span of 15 bases. CDR1 is SNHLY, CDR2 FYNNEI, per germline. CDR3 nucleotides: TGTGCCAGCACAGATGTCAGGGGATCCGGGGAGCTGTTTTTT. Encoded protein: CASTDVRGSGELFF.

This rearrangement joins TRBV12-3 or TRBV12-4 to TRBJ2-7; tentative D call: TRBD2 (5 bases). Trimming cost V 0 bases and J 6 bases, with 15 bases left between them. The CDR3 is made up of 15 amino acids. CDR3 in amino acids: CASSLAIGEIGEQYF. As DNA, the CDR3 is TGTGCCAGCAGTTTAGCAATCGGGGAAATCGGCGAGCAGTACTTC.

J is TRBJ2-1 and V is TRBV3-1; D uncertain. The ends were cut back, 5 bases at V and 5 bases at J, with 7 bases in the middle. This CDR3 spans 12 amino acids. CDR1 is LGHDT, CDR2 YNNKEL, per germline (reference sequence). CDR3 in DNA: TGTGCCAGCAGCAAACGGGACAATGAGCAGTTCTTC. Amino acids: CASSKRDNEQFF.

The chain recombines TRBV12-5 with TRBJ1-5; D may be TRBD1 (5 bases). Per germline, CDR1 LGHNT and CDR2 FRNRAP. The length of the CDR3 is 15 residues. The V end was cut by 5 bases, the J end by 3 bases, with 14 bases between. The CDR3 is CASGSSREFNQPQHF. In DNA, the CDR3 is TGTGCTAGTGGTAGCTCCAGGGAATTCAATCAGCCCCAGCATTTT.

The chain has TRBV19 and TRBJ2-1; TRBD1 is a possible D gene (5 bases). The CDR3 is 13 residues long. The V gene lost 1 base and the J gene lost 6 bases, with 7 bases spanning the gap. CDR1 is LNHDA, CDR2 SQIVND, per germline (reference sequence). CDR3 protein: CASSIGGLNEQFF. CDR3 DNA sequence: TGTGCCAGTAGTATAGGGGGCCTCAATGAGCAGTTCTTC.

The rearrangement links TRBV3-1 to TRBJ2-1; no firm D call. Germline CDR1 reads LGHDT; CDR2 reads YNNKEL (reference sequence). The CDR3 runs 13 residues. Deletions cut 0 bases from V and 6 bases from J, with 6 bases between. CDR3 DNA sequence: TGTGCCAGCAGCCAAGAACCCTTCAATGAGCAGTTCTTC. Translation gives CASSQEPFNEQFF.

This rearrangement joins TRBV12-3 or TRBV12-4 to TRBJ2-7; perhaps TRBD1 as D (5 bases). The CDR3 runs 13 residues. The V and J ends lost 4 bases and 6 bases respectively, with 13 bases between them. CDR3 amino acids: CASSSGHIPEQYF. The CDR3 nucleotides are TGTGCCAGCAGTTCCGGACACATCCCCGAGCAGTACTTC.

This rearrangement joins TRBV12-3 or TRBV12-4 to TRBJ2-7, with D perhaps given as TRBD1 or TRBD2 (5 bases each). The CDR3 has 14 residues. Deletions cut 5 bases from V and 3 bases from J, with 14 bases between. DNA for the CDR3: TGTGCCAGCAGTATCAAGGGACCTAACTACGAGCAGTACTTC. Amino acids: CASSIKGPNYEQYF.

This sequence joins TRBV3-1 and TRBJ1-2, with 7 bases aligning to TRBD1. The germline V gene has CDR1 LGHDT and CDR2 YNNKEL (reference sequence). J lost 3 bases, V lost 4 bases, and 8 bases had no gene match. This CDR3 has 15 residues. The CDR3 DNA reads TGTGCCAGCAGCCCTTCGACAGGGATACACTATGGCTACACCTTC. It codes for CASSPSTGIHYGYTF.

V gene TRBV28 combines with J gene TRBJ2-1; 14 bases match TRBD2. The CDR3 has 17 residues. The germline gives CDR1 MDHEN, CDR2 SYDVKM. After removal of 5 bases from V and 5 bases from J, the junction contained 8 bases not matched to a gene. Here the CDR3 reads CASSQQGLAGGDNEQFF. The DNA for the CDR3 is TGTGCCAGCAGTCAACAAGGACTAGCGGGAGGCGACAATGAGCAGTTCTTC.

The rearrangement links TRBV12-3 or TRBV12-4 to TRBJ2-1; 12 bases map to TRBD2. CDR3 length: 16 amino acids. V lost 4 bases to trimming and J lost 7 bases; unmatched junction nucleotides: 8. The DNA of the CDR3 is TGTGCCAGCAGTTCCCGACTAGCGGGAGTTTTTAATGAGCAGTTCTTC. It specifies CASSSRLAGVFNEQFF.

This clonotype has more than one count but fewer than ten. The chain combines TRBV7-6 with TRBJ2-5; 13 positions agree with TRBD2. This CDR3 is 19 amino acids long. CDR1 SGHVS and CDR2 FNYEAQ come from the germline V gene. The ends lost 2 bases at V and 1 base at J; junction bases unmatched: 10. The CDR3 bases are TGTGCCAGCAGCTTACCACCCAAACTAGCGGGGGGGACCCAAGAGACCCAGTACTTC. The encoded protein is CASSLPPKLAGGTQETQYF.

The chain recombines TRBV12-3 or TRBV12-4 with TRBJ2-5; 7 bases map to TRBD2. Germline trimming cut 7 bases from V and 2 bases from J; bases unmatched to any gene: 4. This CDR3 is 13 amino acids long. The CDR3 sequence: CASTLATQETQYF. CDR3 DNA sequence: TGTGCCAGCACACTAGCGACACAAGAGACCCAGTACTTC.

A remark on this clonotype: The junction departs from germline at one end; a sequencing error may be responsible. V is TRBV12-3 or TRBV12-4 and J is TRBJ2-1, with unresolved D. The CDR3 length is 11 residues. CDR3 residues: CASSLGTWGFF. In DNA form, the CDR3 reads TGTGCCAGCAGCTTAGGTACTTGGGGATTCTTC.

The count of this clonotype is one. The J gene is TRBJ1-5, the V gene TRBV5-1; 8 nucleotides agree with TRBD1. The trim removed 5 bases at V and 1 base at J, leaving 14 bases unmatched. The CDR3 runs to 18 residues. Germline V gene sequence: CDR1 SGHRS, CDR2 YFSETQ. CDR3 sequence (DNA): TGCGCCAGCAGACCAAGGGACAGGCCAGTCGGGAGCAATCAGCCCCAGCATTTT. Translating gives CASRPRDRPVGSNQPQHF.

The chain combines TRBV11-2 with TRBJ1-1; D might be TRBD1 (6 bases). Germline loops: CDR1 SGHAT, CDR2 FQNNGV. The CDR3 is 19 residues long. Trimming removed 4 bases at V and 3 bases at J, with 27 bases between. The CDR3 region has the DNA TGTGCCAGCAGCTCCCCCACCAGGGGCGAGGGTCGATCGGACACTGAAGCTTTCTTT. As protein: CASSSPTRGEGRSDTEAFF.

CDR3: CSVIGILSYEQYF. CDR3 bases: TGCAGCGTTATAGGGATCCTTTCCTACGAGCAGTACTTC. The rearrangement links TRBV29-1 to TRBJ2-7, with no clear D. CDR1 and CDR2 (germline): SQVTM, ANQGSEA. With 5 bases removed from V and 1 base from J, the gap between germline ends came to 12 bases. The CDR3 is 13 residues long.

This clonotype was seen once. The genes are TRBV27 and TRBJ2-7; TRBD2 agrees at 7 bases. The CDR3 contains 14 residues. V shed 3 bases and J 4 bases; nucleotides not matched to a gene: 6. Germline CDR1 is MNHEY and CDR2 is SMNVEV (reference sequence). CDR3 sequence: CASSLREGVYEQYF. The CDR3 DNA is TGTGCCAGCAGTTTGAGGGAGGGCGTTTACGAGCAGTACTTC.

This chain joins TRBV3-1 and TRBJ2-2; 8 positions agree with TRBD1. The CDR3 has 16 residues. With 4 bases clipped from V and 3 bases from J, the junction kept 7 bases outside the gene matches. The germline gives CDR1 LGHDT, CDR2 YNNKEL (reference sequence). CDR3 sequence (DNA): TGTGCCAGCAGCCCCCAGGACAGGGAACACACCGGGGAGCTGTTTTTT. It encodes CASSPQDREHTGELFF. The entire variable domain, with the rest obtained from reference TRBV3-1 and TRBJ2-2, is as follows: DTAVSQTPKYLVTQMGNDKSIKCEQNLGHDTMYWYKQDSKKFLKIMFSYNNKELIINETVPNRFSPKSPDKAHLNLHINSLELGDSAVYFCASSPQDREHTGELFFGEGSRLTVL.